This TCR beta chain emerged from a study of T cell repertoires in cytomegalovirus infection. Study background: The authors relied on CMV epitopes, both recently identified HLA-C-restricted and well-studied HLA-B-restricted. From public TCR beta signatures came an indication of both CMV infection and matching HLA type.

The CDR3 is 12 amino acids. V lost 7 bases to trimming and J lost 0 bases, with 6 bases between them. Findings of the study overall: Cumulative frequency (of public TCR beta family members) identified carriers of CMV plus the relevant HLA.

In TCRdb, the reads were re-called with MiXCR into one record per CDR3 protein. The data hold some 270,000 distinct CDR3 sequences, with roughly a fifth observed a single time. This clonotype was counted ten times or more. Its antigen is as yet unknown. The sequence was obtained from a human donor in good health (CMV status not recorded). Some clones in this sample may be carry-over from other donors' samples. Sequenced material: cultured PBMCs, taken from culture after CMV antigen stimulation. The chain combines TRBV12-3 or TRBV12-4 with TRBJ1-2; D remains ambiguous. CDR3 in amino acids: CASKGSNYGYTF. The CDR3 DNA sequence: TGTGCCAGCAAAGGGTCTAACTATGGCTACACCTTC.